This T cell receptor beta chain was identified during a study of cytomegalovirus exposure and HLA in healthy donors. Study at large: Earlier work reported 100 million or so unique TCR beta sequences from some 180 million T cells. General study results and limits: An analysis done earlier found most TCR beta V segments productive about 87% or about 30% of the time. Altogether, around 160 TCR beta chains were recorded as cytomegalovirus-associated.

A note on this clone: What it binds is unknown.

Primers included in the PCR were 60 Vbeta and 13 Jbeta primers. Method: immunoSEQ multiplex PCR; TCRdb's copy keeps in-frame clones and lacks some. Altogether 200,000 or so clones are present, 75% to 80% being singletons, with the ten largest covering about 5.6%. The CDR3 has 19 residues. J lost 0 bases, V lost 8 bases, and 15 bases had no gene match. Germline V gene sequence: CDR1 SNHLY, CDR2 FYNNEI. The sequence came from a woman in her twenties or thirties in good health and CMV-seropositive. The rearrangement joins TRBV2 to TRBJ2-4, with 11 bases that match TRBD1. Sequencing was performed on PBMCs. The CDR3 coding sequence is TGTGCCAGCGCCAGAGTTGGGACAGGGGGGACCCTAGCCAAAAACATTCAGTACTTC. Translating it yields CASARVGTGGTLAKNIQYF.